This entry lists 18 T cell receptor beta chains sequenced from one sample in a study of PD-L1 blockade in urothelial cancer. Time point described: peripheral blood 6 weeks after treatment start. Here immunoSEQ multiplex PCR was the method, and the copy in TCRdb shows in-frame clones only, minus some. The sample lists approximately 83,000 clones; less than 85% were seen once. Specimen: PBMCs, collected around atezolizumab (anti-PD-L1) treatment. These receptors were obtained from a man in his sixties or seventies with urothelial cancer.

The chain employs TRBV2 and TRBJ2-2; 7 bases are shared with TRBD1. Germline CDR1 reads SNHLY; CDR2 reads FYNNEI. V shed 5 bases and J 5 bases; nucleotides not matched to a gene: 2. The CDR3 sequence is 13 residues long. The CDR3 nucleotides are TGTGCCAGCAGTAAGACAGGGACCGGGGAGCTGTTTTTT. This encodes CASSKTGTGELFF.

V is TRBV21-1 and J is TRBJ1-6; the tabulated D call, TRBD1, remains unverified against the DNA. TRBV21-1 is shown as a pseudogene. The CDR3 is 16 residues long. The DNA of the CDR3 is TGTGCCAGCAGCCACCGGGACAGGGGGCGGATTTCACCCCTCCACTTT. This sequence encodes CASSHRDRGRISPLHF.

The chain links TRBV18 to TRBJ2-7, with TRBD1 identical over 10 bases. V shed 4 bases, J shed 7 bases, and the junction held 10 bases outside the gene matches. This CDR3 is built from 15 residues. The germline V gene has CDR1 KGHSH and CDR2 LQKENI. CDR3 in amino acids: CASSLPGTGAREQYF. CDR3 nucleotides: TGTGCCAGCTCACTTCCCGGGACAGGGGCGCGGGAGCAGTACTTC.

The chain joins TRBV10-3 to TRBJ2-5; 9 bases map to TRBD1. The CDR3 covers 19 residues. The junction had 14 bases not matched to a gene; V was cut back by 2 bases and J by 1 base. Looked up from germline, CDR1 is ENHRY and CDR2 is SYGVKD. For the CDR3, the DNA is TGTGCCATCAGTGAGCCAAGGACAGGGGAAAATGGGGCCCAAGAGACCCAGTACTTC. Its translation is CAISEPRTGENGAQETQYF.

Here the CDR3 reads CASSLVSGTDTQYF. CDR3 nucleotide sequence: TGTGCCAGCAGCTTGGTTAGCGGTACAGATACGCAGTATTTT. This chain uses TRBV5-4 with TRBJ2-3; TRBD2 might be the D (6 bases). Trimming removed 0 bases at V and 3 bases at J, with 8 bases between. The CDR3 runs 14 residues. Per germline, CDR1 SGHNT and CDR2 YYREEE (reference sequence). The full variable domain, completed using reference TRBV5-4 and TRBJ2-3, is ETGVTQSPTHLIKTRGQQVTLRCSSQSGHNTVSWYQQALGQGPQFIFQYYREEENGRGNFPPRFSGLQFPNYSSELNVNALELDDSALYLCASSLVSGTDTQYFGPGTRLTVL.

This clone was observed a handful of times. This chain links TRBV5-1 with TRBJ2-3; 10 bases map to TRBD2. Germline V gene data show CDR1 as SGHRS and CDR2 as YFSETQ. Unmatched junction bases numbered 8, after V lost 4 bases and J lost 6 bases. The CDR3 is 15 residues long. The CDR3 protein is CASSPQRGGGDTQYF. DNA for the CDR3: TGCGCCAGCAGCCCGCAGCGGGGGGGCGGGGATACGCAGTATTTT.

The V gene is TRBV15, the J gene TRBJ2-7; D possibly corresponds to TRBD2 (6 bases). The length of the CDR3 is 16 residues. V lost 3 bases, J lost 0 bases, and 15 bases lay in between. CDR1 and CDR2 from the germline V gene are LNHNV and YYDKDF (reference sequence). For the CDR3, the DNA is TGTGCCACCAGCAGCCTATCGGGAGCAGTCTCCTACGAGCAGTACTTC. Translating gives CATSSLSGAVSYEQYF.

This clone appeared a single time. The genes are TRBV7-3 and TRBJ1-1; D is perhaps TRBD1 (5 bases). CDR1 SGHTA and CDR2 FQGTGA come from the germline V gene. This CDR3 has 15 amino acids. V gave up 2 bases and J gave up 6 bases, with 16 bases separating them. The CDR3 reads CASSLERGGSSEAFF. Written as DNA, the CDR3 is TGTGCCAGCAGCTTAGAAAGGGGCGGGAGCTCTGAAGCTTTCTTT.

V and J are TRBV7-2 and TRBJ2-4, with TRBD2 matching over 10 bases. This CDR3 spans 17 amino acids. CDR1 is SGHTA and CDR2 is FQGNSA in the germline V gene. V was clipped by 5 bases and J by 0 bases; unmatched bases: 7. The CDR3 region has the DNA TGTGCCAGCAGCCTAGGACTAGCGGAACTAGCCAAAAACATTCAGTACTTC. Amino acids: CASSLGLAELAKNIQYF.

The chain carries TRBV7-3 and TRBJ1-2; D call uncertain. CDR1 is SGHTA and CDR2 is FQGTGA in the germline V gene. V lost 4 bases, J lost 3 bases, and 15 bases lay in between. This CDR3 spans 15 amino acids. This CDR3 reads CASSSYLKIDYGYTF. CDR3 DNA: TGTGCCAGCAGCTCCTACCTAAAGATTGACTATGGCTACACCTTC.

The chain combines TRBV4-1 with TRBJ2-5; D possibly corresponds to TRBD1 (5 bases). V gave up 0 bases and J gave up 1 base, with 9 bases separating them. The CDR3 runs 15 residues. Germline V gives CDR1 MGHRA, CDR2 YSYEKL. CDR3 sequence: CASSQEGQPQETQYF. The CDR3 nucleotides are TGCGCCAGCAGCCAAGAGGGGCAACCCCAAGAGACCCAGTACTTC.

This clone was found once. The chain's CDR3 is CASSQVLGGRGQFF. In DNA, the CDR3 is TGCGCCAGCAGCCAAGTCCTGGGAGGAAGAGGGCAGTTCTTC. The chain joins TRBV4-3 to TRBJ2-1; D might be TRBD2 (6 bases). Germline V gives CDR1 LGHNA, CDR2 YSLEER. Trimming stripped 1 base from V and 12 bases from J, with 16 bases between. This CDR3 region has 14 residues.

V and J are TRBV7-2 and TRBJ2-2, with 8 bases fitting TRBD1. Germline values: CDR1 SGHTA, CDR2 FQGNSA. The length of the CDR3 is 15 residues. V was clipped by 5 bases and J by 2 bases; unmatched bases: 4. The CDR3 nucleotides read TGTGCCAGCAGCCTGACAGGGGTTAACACCGGGGAGCTGTTTTTT. Encoded protein: CASSLTGVNTGELFF.

The chain is built from TRBV14 and TRBJ2-1, with D possibly matching TRBD2 (6 bases). V was cut by 4 bases and J by 8 bases, with 33 bases left in between. The CDR3 extends over 20 amino acids. CDR1 is SGHDN, CDR2 FVKESK, per germline. CDR3 coding DNA: TGTGCCAGCAGCCCCCGGGACTCAAAAGCGAGGCCCAGCGTTGTGGATGAGCAGTTCTTC. Amino acids: CASSPRDSKARPSVVDEQFF.

This sequence joins TRBV5-1 and TRBJ2-1, with D maybe TRBD2 (7 bases). V was cut by 0 bases and J by 0 bases, with 10 bases left in between. Germline V gene sequence: CDR1 SGHRS, CDR2 YFSETQ. The CDR3 extends over 16 amino acids. CDR3 sequence: CASSLGGGGSYNEQFF. The CDR3 DNA reads TGCGCCAGCAGCTTGGGAGGGGGGGGCTCCTACAATGAGCAGTTCTTC.

The gene calls are TRBV7-9 and TRBJ1-1; TRBD1 agrees at 9 bases. The CDR3 loop spans 14 amino acids. Germline assignment: CDR1 SEHNR and CDR2 FQNEAQ (reference sequence). J lost 4 bases, V lost 4 bases, and 4 bases had no gene match. CDR3 nucleotide sequence: TGTGCCAGCAGCTCCGGGACAGGGATCACTGAAGCTTTCTTT. Translated, it gives CASSSGTGITEAFF. The full variable domain, completed using reference TRBV7-9 and TRBJ1-1, is DTGVSQNPRHKITKRGQNVTFRCDPISEHNRLYWYRQTLGQGPEFLTYFQNEAQLEKSRLLSDRFSAERPKGSFSTLEIQRTEQGDSAMYLCASSSGTGITEAFFGQGTRLTVV.

The J gene is TRBJ2-1, the V gene TRBV6-1; D gene uncertain. This CDR3 contains 13 residues. V was pared by 1 base and J by 9 bases, with 10 bases between. CDR1 MNHNS and CDR2 SASEGT come from the germline V gene. The CDR3 DNA reads as TGTGCCAGCAGTGAAGGGCAGGCCGCTGAGCAGTTCTTC. Translated: CASSEGQAAEQFF.

The chain recombines TRBV10-2 with TRBJ2-1, with D possibly being TRBD2 (5 bases). CDR3 length: 14 amino acids. The germline V and J ends were trimmed by 7 bases and 6 bases, with 16 bases remaining between them. Germline CDR1 WSHSY, CDR2 SAAADI. CDR3 sequence reads: CASTSGEAGNEQFF. CDR3 bases: TGCGCCAGCACCAGCGGAGAGGCGGGCAATGAGCAGTTCTTC.